These 24 T cell receptor beta chains originate from one sample sequenced in a study of T-cell memory formation after mild COVID-19 (dated by TCRdb to the early 2020s). Libraries came from 5' RACE. Sequencer: Illumina NovaSeq 6000. Clones were called with MiXCR by TCRdb after fastp trimmed the public reads at Q25, and only in-frame beta chains were retained. Each entry is one CDR3 protein sequence, shown with its most common DNA and genes. A total of fewer than 300,000 distinct CDR3 sequences appear in this sample, 15% to 20% of them only once. 23% of the sample comes from the top ten. Sequencing used PBMCs or a T cell subset sorted from them (not recorded which). These receptor sequences come from a man younger than 30 who had mild COVID-19 (a few samples of this study predate the infection). The sample titles of this study are shuffled in the database, so cell type and time point are left out; the donor was told from shared clones.

The gene calls are TRBV12-3 or TRBV12-4 and TRBJ1-1; maybe TRBD1 (5 bases). This CDR3 is built from 14 residues. Trimming stripped 6 bases from V and 5 bases from J, with 16 bases between. The DNA for the CDR3 is TGTGCCAGCAGCCTCAGGGCTAGTATTACTGAAGCTTTCTTT. Protein sequence: CASSLRASITEAFF.

This clonotype was observed at least ten times. The chain carries TRBV15 and TRBJ2-1; D gene ambiguous. Per the germline V gene, CDR1 is LNHNV and CDR2 is YYDKDF (reference sequence). CDR3 size: 18 residues. Between the trimmed V and J ends, which lost 0 bases and 4 bases, there was a span of 19 bases. Here the CDR3 reads CATSRESWARQRYNEQFF. In nucleotides, the CDR3 is TGTGCCACCAGCAGAGAGTCGTGGGCTAGACAACGATACAATGAGCAGTTCTTC.

This sequence joins TRBV5-1 and TRBJ1-2, with 8 bases that match TRBD1. CDR3 length equals 13 residues. Germline lookup yields CDR1 SGHRS and CDR2 YFSETQ. V gave up 4 bases and J gave up 8 bases; unmatched junction bases: 7. This CDR3 is CASSTPDRDGYTF. CDR3 DNA sequence: TGCGCCAGCAGCACCCCGGACAGGGACGGCTACACCTTC. Looking up the rest from reference TRBV5-1 and TRBJ1-2 gives the full variable domain: KAGVTQTPRYLIKTRGQQVTLSCSPISGHRSVSWYQQTPGQGLQFLFEYFSETQRNKGNFPGRFSGRQFSNSRSEMNVSTLELGDSALYLCASSTPDRDGYTFGSGTRLTVV.

The J gene is TRBJ2-7, the V gene TRBV6-2 or TRBV6-3, with a weak D call TRBD1 (6 bases). CDR1 MNHEY and CDR2 SVGEGT come from the germline V gene. The V end was cut by 4 bases, the J end by 6 bases, with 16 bases between. This CDR3 is built from 14 residues. CDR3: CASSFAGTTGEQYV. DNA of the CDR3: TGTGCCAGCAGTTTCGCCGGGACAACGGGCGAGCAGTACGTC.

This chain uses TRBV20-1 with TRBJ1-5; TRBD1 matches 9 bases. The CDR3 length is 18 residues. The junction had 11 bases not matched to a gene; V was cut back by 2 bases and J by 0 bases. Germline-derived CDR1 and CDR2 are DFQATT and SNEGSKA (reference sequence). The CDR3 region is CSARPGTGRGNSNQPQHF. DNA for the CDR3: TGCAGTGCTAGACCCGGGACAGGGAGGGGAAATAGCAATCAGCCCCAGCATTTT.

This clonotype was seen only once. The chain combines TRBV5-1 with TRBJ2-5; perhaps TRBD2 as D (6 bases). Germline assignment: CDR1 SGHRS and CDR2 YFSETQ. The V end lost 3 bases, the J end lost 1 base, and 10 bases lay between the germline ends. The CDR3 totals 14 residues. CDR3: CASSSGGFQETQYF. CDR3 DNA sequence: TGCGCCAGCAGCTCCGGGGGATTCCAAGAGACCCAGTACTTC.

This clonotype was seen only a few times. The chain carries TRBV7-2 and TRBJ2-7; unclear D gene. The CDR3 contains 13 residues. CDR1 is SGHTA, CDR2 FQGNSA, per germline. V shed 0 bases and J shed 3 bases, with 6 bases lying between them. The CDR3 region is CASSLAQVYEQYF. As DNA, the CDR3 is TGTGCCAGCAGCTTAGCGCAGGTCTACGAGCAGTACTTC.

This clonotype showed up just a few times. The rearrangement uses TRBV7-8 and TRBJ1-2, with 8 bases matching TRBD1. Germline trimming cut 5 bases from V and 5 bases from J; bases unmatched to any gene: 13. CDR1 is SGHVS, CDR2 FQNEAQ, per germline. The CDR3 consists of 16 residues. CDR3 region: CASSPLHGQGPYGYTF. The CDR3 bases are TGTGCCAGCAGCCCACTACACGGACAGGGCCCATATGGCTACACCTTC.

This clonotype was found a few times. The limits of the CDR3 on the DNA are not certain, so only TCRdb's listed CDR3 is given. The chain has TRBV3-2 and TRBJ2-7. TRBV3-2 is a pseudogene segment. The CDR3 is 16 residues long, counting both termini. Here the CDR3 reads CASRLTFARGSYEQYF.

V usage is TRBV6-2 or TRBV6-3 and J usage is TRBJ2-7, with 7 bases matching TRBD2. The CDR3 is 14 amino acids. The germline V gene encodes CDR1 MNHEY and CDR2 SVGEGT. The V gene end was trimmed by 7 bases and the J gene end by 8 bases; junction bases not matched to a gene: 14. This chain's CDR3 is CASTSGTTSWQQYF. The CDR3 DNA reads TGTGCCAGCACCTCCGGGACTACCTCCTGGCAGCAGTACTTC.

This clonotype was detected many times. The V call is TRBV12-3 or TRBV12-4, the J call TRBJ2-2; D call uncertain. This CDR3 has 13 amino acids. Trimming removed 1 base from V and 8 bases from J, with 8 bases in between. Here the CDR3 DNA reads TGTGCCAGCAGTTTAGGGCGGCTGGGGGAGCTGTTTTTT. Protein sequence: CASSLGRLGELFF.

The genes are TRBV20-1 and TRBJ1-5, with a tentative D call TRBD1 (5 bases). The CDR3 consists of 13 residues. Germline V gene lookup returns CDR1 DFQATT and CDR2 SNEGSKA (reference sequence). V lost 3 bases and J lost 8, with 14 bases in between. The CDR3, as DNA: TGCAGTGCTAGGGGGGGACGGAATGAGCCCCAGCATTTT. Translation gives CSARGGRNEPQHF.

This chain connects TRBV29-1 to TRBJ1-1, with D perhaps TRBD1 (6 bases). CDR3 length: 15 amino acids. In germline, CDR1 is SQVTM, CDR2 ANQGSEA. The V end was cut by 4 bases, the J end by 3 bases, with 18 bases between. The chain's CDR3 is CSVGPRGTQDTEAFF. In DNA, the CDR3 is TGCAGCGTTGGCCCCAGGGGAACCCAGGACACTGAAGCTTTCTTT.

The chain couples TRBV7-9 to TRBJ2-2, with 9 bases lining up with TRBD2. Losses at the gene ends were 3 bases for V and 6 bases for J; bases not matched to a gene: 8. Per the germline V gene, CDR1 is SEHNR and CDR2 is FQNEAQ (reference sequence). The CDR3 spans 16 residues. Here the CDR3 DNA reads TGTGCCAGCAGCTTTGAGGGACTAGCTAGAGCCGGGGAGCTGTTTTTT. Translation gives CASSFEGLARAGELFF.

The genes are TRBV14 and TRBJ2-3; weak D call: TRBD2 (6 bases). The CDR3 extends over 16 amino acids. Germline V gene data show CDR1 as SGHDN and CDR2 as FVKESK. Trimming removed 0 bases from V and 0 bases from J, with 10 bases in between. The CDR3 spells CASSQDPSASTDTQYF. The CDR3 DNA sequence: TGTGCCAGCAGCCAAGATCCTAGCGCTAGCACAGATACGCAGTATTTT. The complete variable domain, with remaining parts taken from reference TRBV14 and TRBJ2-3, reads EAGVTQFPSHSVIEKGQTVTLRCDPISGHDNLYWYRRVMGKEIKFLLHFVKESKQDESGMPNNRFLAERTGGTYSTLKVQPAELEDSGVYFCASSQDPSASTDTQYFGPGTRLTVL.

The V and J genes are TRBV29-1 and TRBJ2-2; TRBD2 aligns across 9 bases. The CDR3 totals 13 residues. Germline-derived CDR1 and CDR2 are SQVTM and ANQGSEA. Trimming cost V 7 bases and J 5 bases; bases outside gene matches: 5. The CDR3 is CSAAGGPTGELFF. Written as DNA, the CDR3 is TGCAGCGCGGCGGGGGGGCCGACCGGGGAGCTGTTTTTT.

This chain links TRBV28 with TRBJ2-2, with a possible D match to TRBD1 (6 bases). Per germline, CDR1 MDHEN and CDR2 SYDVKM. This CDR3 has 16 residues. V lost 8 bases to trimming and J lost 0 bases, with 16 bases between them. CDR3 coding DNA: TGTGCCAGCCGTGGACAGCCTTATTCGAACACCGGGGAGCTGTTTTTT. This encodes CASRGQPYSNTGELFF.

The sample holds many counts of this clonotype. This chain connects TRBV20-1 to TRBJ2-1; D possibly corresponds to TRBD2 (5 bases). V dropped 7 bases and J dropped 2 bases, with 12 bases sitting between them. The CDR3 is 13 residues long. The V gene's germline CDR1 is DFQATT and CDR2 SNEGSKA (reference sequence). CDR3 loop: CSGLAGTYNEQFF. DNA of the CDR3: TGCAGTGGCTTGGCGGGTACCTACAATGAGCAGTTCTTC.

There are a few counts of this clonotype. The chain links TRBV20-1 to TRBJ1-2, with TRBD1 matching over 9 bases. The CDR3 contains 16 residues. Germline assignment: CDR1 DFQATT and CDR2 SNEGSKA (reference sequence). Trimming at V came to 4 bases and at J to 4 bases, leaving 13 bases not matched to a gene. The CDR3 loop is CSAIARYRGLRYGYTF. The CDR3 DNA is TGCAGTGCTATTGCCCGGTACAGGGGGCTTCGCTATGGCTACACCTTC.

This clonotype was seen only a few times. The J gene is TRBJ1-5, the V gene TRBV12-3 or TRBV12-4, with no clear D. The CDR3 sequence is 13 residues long. Trimming removed 8 bases from V and 0 bases from J, with 8 bases in between. CDR3: CASCYSSNQPQHF. CDR3 nucleotide sequence: TGTGCCAGCTGTTACAGTAGCAATCAGCCCCAGCATTTT.

The rearrangement joins TRBV19 to TRBJ1-1; D is perhaps TRBD1 (5 bases). Trimming removed 4 bases from V and 3 bases from J, with 6 bases in between. CDR1 and CDR2 (germline): LNHDA, SQIVND (reference sequence). This CDR3 is built from 12 residues. DNA of the CDR3: TGTGCCAGTAGTAGGGGGTACACTGAAGCTTTCTTT. Its protein product is CASSRGYTEAFF.

This clonotype was seen a handful of times. V usage is TRBV28 and J usage is TRBJ2-3; TRBD2 is a possible D gene (5 bases). Looked up from germline, CDR1 is MDHEN and CDR2 is SYDVKM. Deletions cut 7 bases from V and 3 bases from J, with 17 bases between. The CDR3 covers 15 residues. This CDR3 is CASTQGGVFTDTQYF. The CDR3 DNA sequence: TGTGCCAGCACTCAAGGAGGTGTCTTTACAGATACGCAGTATTTT.

The rearrangement uses TRBV5-1 and TRBJ2-1; D remains ambiguous. Germline CDR1 reads SGHRS; CDR2 reads YFSETQ. The ends were cut back, 2 bases at V and 10 bases at J, with 16 bases in the middle. CDR3 length equals 14 residues. CDR3 in amino acids: CASSLTPEVVEQFF. The CDR3 DNA is TGCGCCAGCAGCTTAACCCCCGAGGTTGTCGAGCAGTTCTTC.

V usage is TRBV4-3 and J usage is TRBJ1-6; no reliable D call. Germline-derived CDR1 and CDR2 are LGHNA and YSLEER. The CDR3 is made up of 18 amino acids. Trimming took 1 base from V and 0 from J, leaving 13 bases between them. CDR3 coding DNA: TGCGCCAGCAGCCAAGGAGGACTCCAGAGCTCCTATAATTCACCCCTCCACTTT. It translates to CASSQGGLQSSYNSPLHF.